This T cell receptor (beta chain) was sequenced in a study of identical twins. A note on this clonotype: Its antigen is not identified.

One entry per CDR3 protein results from TCRdb running MiXCR on the 5' RACE reads. The table has a few hundred thousand distinct CDR3 sequences, 9.5% to 15% seen once; the top ten hold roughly 4.2%. The V gene's germline CDR1 is LNHDA and CDR2 SQIVND (reference sequence). Trimming left V 3 bases short and J 3 bases short, with 11 bases between. The CDR3 extends over 14 amino acids. Points from the study as a whole: Potential partial confounding of zero-insertion analyses by invariant MAIT and iNKT cells was noted. The more abundant beta clonotypes in cord blood had fewer insertions, and memory repertoires did not show this. Twin sharing of out-of-frame TCR alpha was underestimated by models in monozygotic pairs.

In addition, the sample was reused for a study of yellow fever vaccine responses in identical twins.

V gene TRBV19 combines with J gene TRBJ1-1; D possibly corresponds to TRBD1 (5 bases). The sample consisted of memory (CD45RO+) T cells sorted from blood. This receptor was obtained from a woman aged 18-35 years in good health. The CDR3 sequence: CASSIKGRDTEAFF. Written as DNA, the CDR3 is TGTGCCAGTAGTATCAAGGGGAGGGACACTGAAGCTTTCTTT.